These T cell receptor beta chains were read from a single sample in a study of vaccination and CD4 T cells after COVID-19. The antigens for these receptors are not known. TCRdb recomputed calls from the PCR reads with MiXCR, one row per CDR3 protein. The sample lists over 2,500 distinct CDR3 sequences; around 20% were seen once. Material for sequencing was CD4+ T cells from blood, cultured in vitro. These receptors were collected from a human donor who had recovered from COVID-19. Both conserved end residues are part of each CDR3. The D gene is left open where the match is weak. Size is omitted from some rows. Given values are once, few, many or a class for expanded clones.

d_call	v_call	j_call	clone_size	cdr3_nt	cdr3_aa
.	TRBV7-2	TRBJ1-2	few	TGTGCCAGCAGCTTAATCGGGATCCGGTATGGCTACACCTTC	CASSLIGIRYGYTF
TRBD2	TRBV5-1	TRBJ2-5	few	TGCGCCAGCGATCGGACTAGCGGGGGACTTCAAGAGACCCAGTACTTC	CASDRTSGGLQETQYF
.	TRBV6-1	TRBJ1-1	medium-sized	TGTGCCAGCCCTCAGCGCGCTTTCTTT	CASPQRAFF
TRBD1	TRBV5-1	TRBJ1-2	.	TGCGCCAGCAGCCAAGGGGGCGAAGGCTATGGCTACACCTTC	CASSQGGEGYGYTF
.	TRBV6-1	TRBJ2-5	.	TGTGCCAGCAGTGAAGGATCGACTAGGTCAGAGACCCAGTACTTC	CASSEGSTRSETQYF
TRBD1	TRBV19	TRBJ1-2	medium-sized	TGTGCCACCTCGGACAGGGGGCTTTCTAACTATGGCTACACCTTC	CATSDRGLSNYGYTF
TRBD2	TRBV7-9	TRBJ2-5	.	TGTGCCAGCAGTCCAGGGGGACTAGCAGAGGAGACCCAGTACTTC	CASSPGGLAEETQYF
.	TRBV15	TRBJ1-1	medium-sized	TGTGCCACCAGCAGGAAGAGGGGGTCGGGCACTGAAGCTTTCTTT	CATSRKRGSGTEAFF
.	TRBV20-1	TRBJ1-2	.	TGCAGTTCAAGGGAGGGGCGATTCTATGGCTACACCTTC	CSSREGRFYGYTF
.	TRBV6-1	TRBJ1-5	.	TGTGCCAGCAGCCGCGAAGCAGCTCAGCCCCAGCATTTT	CASSREAAQPQHF
.	TRBV6-1	TRBJ1-3	few	TGTGCCAGCAGTAGATTACAGGGTACTGGAAACACCATATATTTT	CASSRLQGTGNTIYF
.	TRBV16	TRBJ1-2	few	TGTGCCAGCAGCCAATCCAGGGTAGAAGGCTACACCTTC	CASSQSRVEGYTF
.	TRBV19	TRBJ1-1	.	TGTGCCAGTAGTAGACAGAACACTGAAGCTTTCTTT	CASSRQNTEAFF